This T cell receptor beta chain emerged from a study of blood T cell repertoires in COVID-19. Study-level information: Nucleic acid was either cDNA or gDNA, and it came from T cells, B-cell-depleted T cells, or PBMCs.

This CDR3 contains 15 residues. The germline V gene encodes CDR1 SGHVS and CDR2 FNYEAQ. J gave up 6 bases and V 1 base, and 8 bases lay outside the gene matches. Measured with immunoSEQ multiplex PCR; TCRdb has only the in-frame clones, and not every one. The profile shows 26,000 or so clones, around nine tenths of them singletons. The sequence was collected from a human donor with active COVID-19. The donor label of this sample is uncertain. The sequencing sample was made of peripheral blood. J is TRBJ2-7 and V is TRBV7-6, with 8 bases identical to TRBD2. The CDR3 DNA sequence: TGTGCCAGCAGCTTAGGGCGCGCGGGGGGTCGCGAGCAGTACTTC. Translating it yields CASSLGRAGGREQYF.